This TCR beta chain emerged from a study of blood T cell repertoires in COVID-19. Study at large: The samples span acute and convalescent COVID-19 from the United States, Italy and Spain. PBMCs, B-cell-depleted T cells, or T cells were the source of the cDNA or gDNA that made up the material.

Under the authors' procedure: Using reference gene primer amplification, nucleated cell counts were estimated. Sequencing was performed with immunoSEQ multiplex PCR; in TCRdb, only in-frame clones are kept and a portion is missing. V, J and clone size derive from that table, while D and trimming were established from the DNA sequence. The sample yields about 27,000 clones, roughly nine tenths seen once. The receptor was isolated from a man aged 70 or older with active COVID-19. The sequenced sample consisted of peripheral blood.

The DNA of the CDR3 is TGTGCCAGCAGCCGGGGACAGGGTAGGAGTGAGGGCAATGAGCAGTTCTTC. Its translation: CASSRGQGRSEGNEQFF. This chain joins TRBV7-8 and TRBJ2-1; 9 positions agree with TRBD1. V shed 5 bases and J 6 bases; nucleotides not matched to a gene: 14. Germline-derived CDR1 and CDR2 are SGHVS and FQNEAQ. The CDR3 consists of 17 residues.